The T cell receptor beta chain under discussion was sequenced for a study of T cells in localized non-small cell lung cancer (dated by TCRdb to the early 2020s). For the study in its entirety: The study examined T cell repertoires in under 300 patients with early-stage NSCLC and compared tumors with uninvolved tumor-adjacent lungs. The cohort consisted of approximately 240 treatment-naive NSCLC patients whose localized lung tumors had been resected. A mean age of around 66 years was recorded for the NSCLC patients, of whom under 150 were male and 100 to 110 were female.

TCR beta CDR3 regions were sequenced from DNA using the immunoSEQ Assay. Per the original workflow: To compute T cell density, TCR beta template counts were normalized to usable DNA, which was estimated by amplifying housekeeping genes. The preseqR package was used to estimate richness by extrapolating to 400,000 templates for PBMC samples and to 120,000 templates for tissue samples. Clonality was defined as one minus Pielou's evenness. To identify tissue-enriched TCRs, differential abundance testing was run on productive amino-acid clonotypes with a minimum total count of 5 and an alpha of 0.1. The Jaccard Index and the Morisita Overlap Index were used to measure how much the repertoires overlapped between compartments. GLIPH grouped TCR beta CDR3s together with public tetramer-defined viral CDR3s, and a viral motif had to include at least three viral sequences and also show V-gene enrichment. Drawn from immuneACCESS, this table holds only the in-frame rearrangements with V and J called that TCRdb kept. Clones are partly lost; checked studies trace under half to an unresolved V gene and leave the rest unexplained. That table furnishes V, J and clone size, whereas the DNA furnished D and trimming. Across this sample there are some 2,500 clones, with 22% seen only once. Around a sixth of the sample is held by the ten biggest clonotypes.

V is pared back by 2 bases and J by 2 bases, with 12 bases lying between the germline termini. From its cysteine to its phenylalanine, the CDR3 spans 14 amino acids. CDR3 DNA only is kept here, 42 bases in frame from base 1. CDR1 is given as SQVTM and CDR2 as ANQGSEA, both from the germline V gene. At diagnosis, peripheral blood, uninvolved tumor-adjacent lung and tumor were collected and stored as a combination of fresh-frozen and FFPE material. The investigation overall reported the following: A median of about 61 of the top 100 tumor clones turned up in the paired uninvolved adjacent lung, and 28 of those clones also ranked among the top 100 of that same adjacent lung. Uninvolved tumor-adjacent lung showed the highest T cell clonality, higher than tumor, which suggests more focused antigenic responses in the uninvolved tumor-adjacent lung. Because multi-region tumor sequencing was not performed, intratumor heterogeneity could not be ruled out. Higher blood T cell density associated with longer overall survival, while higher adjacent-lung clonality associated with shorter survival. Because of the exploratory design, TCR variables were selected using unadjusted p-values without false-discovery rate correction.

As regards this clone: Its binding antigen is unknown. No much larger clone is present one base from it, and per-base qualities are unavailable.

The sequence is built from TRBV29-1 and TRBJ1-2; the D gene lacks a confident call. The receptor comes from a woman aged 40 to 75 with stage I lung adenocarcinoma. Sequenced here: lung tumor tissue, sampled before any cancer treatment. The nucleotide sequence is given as TGCAGCGTTGAACCGTCGGGCGGAAACTATGGCTACACCTTC. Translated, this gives CSVEPSGGNYGYTF.